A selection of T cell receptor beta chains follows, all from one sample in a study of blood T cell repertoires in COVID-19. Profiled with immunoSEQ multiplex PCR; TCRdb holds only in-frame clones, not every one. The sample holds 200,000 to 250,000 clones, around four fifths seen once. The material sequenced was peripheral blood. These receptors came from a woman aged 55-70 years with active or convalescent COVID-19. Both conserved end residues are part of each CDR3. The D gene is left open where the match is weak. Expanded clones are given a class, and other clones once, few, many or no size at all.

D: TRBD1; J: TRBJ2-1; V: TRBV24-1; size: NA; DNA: TGTGCCACCAGTGTGGGGCCGACAGGGAACAGATTCTTC; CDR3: CATSVGPTGNRFF
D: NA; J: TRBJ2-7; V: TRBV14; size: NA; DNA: TGTGCCAGCAGCCAAGGAAGAGGCTACGAGCAGTACTTC; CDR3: CASSQGRGYEQYF
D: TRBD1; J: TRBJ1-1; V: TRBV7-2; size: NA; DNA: TGTGCCAGCAGCAAGGGACAGTTTTTTGAAGCTTTCTTT; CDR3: CASSKGQFFEAFF
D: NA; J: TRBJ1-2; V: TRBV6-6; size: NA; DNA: TGTGCCAGCAGCCACAGGGAATCGGATGGCTACACCTTC; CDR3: CASSHRESDGYTF
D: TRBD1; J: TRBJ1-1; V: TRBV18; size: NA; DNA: TGTGCCAGCTCACCGGGACAGAGTGAAGCTTTCTTT; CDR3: CASSPGQSEAFF
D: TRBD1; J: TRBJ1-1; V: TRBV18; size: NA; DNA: TGTGCCAGCTCACCACAAGGACAGGTAACTGAAGCTTTCTTT; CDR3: CASSPQGQVTEAFF
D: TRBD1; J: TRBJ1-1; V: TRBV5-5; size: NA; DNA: TGTGCCAGCAGCCCGAGACGACAGGGGGCGAACACTGAAGCTTTCTTT; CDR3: CASSPRRQGANTEAFF
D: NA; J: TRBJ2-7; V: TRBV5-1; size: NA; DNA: TGCGCCAGCAGCACGAATGACGGAGCCTACGAGCAGTACTTC; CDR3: CASSTNDGAYEQYF
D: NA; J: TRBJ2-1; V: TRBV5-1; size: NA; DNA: TGCGCCAGCAGCGGGGCCTCCGCCCCCTACAATGAGCAGTTCTTC; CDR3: CASSGASAPYNEQFF
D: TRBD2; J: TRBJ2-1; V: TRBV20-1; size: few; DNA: TGCAGTGCTAGTAGCGGGAGGAGCTCCTACAATGAGCAGTTCTTC; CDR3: CSASSGRSSYNEQFF
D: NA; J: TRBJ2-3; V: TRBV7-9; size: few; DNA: TGTGCCAGCAGCGTCGGTCGGGGAGAAGCTGCTATCACAGATACGCAGTATTTT; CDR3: CASSVGRGEAAITDTQYF
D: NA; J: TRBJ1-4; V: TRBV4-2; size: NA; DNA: TGTGCCAGCAGCCAGGACTCCGGGGAGGCAACTAATGAAAAACTGTTTTTT; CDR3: CASSQDSGEATNEKLFF
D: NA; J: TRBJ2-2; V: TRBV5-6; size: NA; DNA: TGTGCCAGCAGCTTGGTACCGAGCACCGGGGAGCTGTTTTTT; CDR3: CASSLVPSTGELFF
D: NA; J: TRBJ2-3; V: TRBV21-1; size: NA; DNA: TGTGCCAGGACAATCCAGGGGCATCAAAATACGCAGTATTTT; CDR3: CARTIQGHQNTQYF
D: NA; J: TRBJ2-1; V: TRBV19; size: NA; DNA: TGTGCCAGTAGTATTAGCGGAGTCTCCTACAATGAGCAGTTCTTC; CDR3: CASSISGVSYNEQFF
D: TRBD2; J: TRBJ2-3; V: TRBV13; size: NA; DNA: TGTGCCAGCACAAAAGCGGGGGAGGGAAGAAATACGCAGTATTTT; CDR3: CASTKAGEGRNTQYF
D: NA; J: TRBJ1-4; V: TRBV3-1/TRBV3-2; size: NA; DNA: TGTGCCAGCACCGAGGGAACTAATGAAAAACTGTTTTTT; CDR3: CASTEGTNEKLFF
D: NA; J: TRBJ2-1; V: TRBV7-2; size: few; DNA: TGTGCCAGCAGCCCGGGACGGACTACCTACAATGAGCAGTTCTTC; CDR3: CASSPGRTTYNEQFF
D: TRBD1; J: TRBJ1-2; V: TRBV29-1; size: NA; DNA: TGCAGCGTAAGCCCAGGGGGTGGCTACACCTTC; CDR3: CSVSPGGGYTF
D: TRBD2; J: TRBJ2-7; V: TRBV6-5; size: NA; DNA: TGTGCCAGCAGTTACTCTCTAGCGGGAGGTGTCTACGAGCAGTACTTC; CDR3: CASSYSLAGGVYEQYF
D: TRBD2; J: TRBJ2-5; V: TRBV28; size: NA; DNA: TGTGCCAGCAGCCCGGGACTAGCGGGGGTTCGAGAGACCCAGTACTTC; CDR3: CASSPGLAGVRETQYF
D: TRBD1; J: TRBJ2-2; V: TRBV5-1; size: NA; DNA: TGCGCCAGCAGCTTGGCCGTCATAGACAGGGGCACCGGGGAGCTGTTTTTT; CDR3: CASSLAVIDRGTGELFF
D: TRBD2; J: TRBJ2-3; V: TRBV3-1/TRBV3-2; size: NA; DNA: TGTGCCAGCAGCCAAGTTTTAGCGGGAGGGGTGAACACAGATACGCAGTATTTT; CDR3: CASSQVLAGGVNTDTQYF
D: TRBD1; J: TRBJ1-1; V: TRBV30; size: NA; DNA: TGTGCCTGGAGCACGAAAGGGACAGGGGACACTGAAGCTTTCTTT; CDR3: CAWSTKGTGDTEAFF
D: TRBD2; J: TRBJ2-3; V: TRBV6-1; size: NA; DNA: TGTGCCAGCAGTGAAGGGCTAGCGGGAGCGGGGCAGTATTTT; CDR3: CASSEGLAGAGQYF
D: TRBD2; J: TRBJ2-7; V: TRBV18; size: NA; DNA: TGTGCCAGCTCGCTGACTAGCGGAATCTCCTACGAGCAGTACTTC; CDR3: CASSLTSGISYEQYF
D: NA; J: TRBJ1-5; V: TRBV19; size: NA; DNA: TGTGCCAGTAGGTCAGAGGGACAGCCCCAGCATTTT; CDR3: CASRSEGQPQHF
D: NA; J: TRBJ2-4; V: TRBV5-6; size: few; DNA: TGTGCCAGCAGGGTCCTACGGGCCAAAAACATTCAGTACTTC; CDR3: CASRVLRAKNIQYF
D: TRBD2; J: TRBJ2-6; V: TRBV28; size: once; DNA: TGTGCCAGCACCACCCGGGGGGAGGGGGGGGCCAACGTCCTGACTTTC; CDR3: CASTTRGEGGANVLTF
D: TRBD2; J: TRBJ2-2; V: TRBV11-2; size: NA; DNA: TGTGCCAGCAGCTTGTCTAGCGGGAGCACCTACACCGGGGAGCTGTTTTTT; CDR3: CASSLSSGSTYTGELFF
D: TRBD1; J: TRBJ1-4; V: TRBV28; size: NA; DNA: TGTGCCAGCAGTTTATCAGTTGGACAGGGTGGTGAAAAACTGTTTTTT; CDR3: CASSLSVGQGGEKLFF
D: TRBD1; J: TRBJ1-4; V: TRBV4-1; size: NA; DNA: TGCGCCAGCAGCTTCGACAGGGACCCAACTAATGAAAAACTGTTTTTT; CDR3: CASSFDRDPTNEKLFF
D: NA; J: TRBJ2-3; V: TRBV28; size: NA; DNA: TGTGCCAGCTCGGAAGTCAGGGGCGGAACGCAGTATTTT; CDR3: CASSEVRGGTQYF
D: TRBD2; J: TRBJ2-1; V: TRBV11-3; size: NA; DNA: TGTGCCAGCAGCGTACTAGCGGGAGGACGCAATGAGCAGTTCTTC; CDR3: CASSVLAGGRNEQFF
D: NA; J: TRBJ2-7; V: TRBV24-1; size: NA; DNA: TGTGCCACCAGCGGGATGGGATCCTACGAGCAGTACTTC; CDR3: CATSGMGSYEQYF
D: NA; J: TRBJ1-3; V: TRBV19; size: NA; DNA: TGTGCCAGTAGTACAAGACTAACTTCTGGAAACACCATATATTTT; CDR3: CASSTRLTSGNTIYF
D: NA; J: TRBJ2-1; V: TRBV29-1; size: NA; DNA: TGCAGCGTGTACCGGGGAGGTCCCTACAATGAGCAGTTCTTC; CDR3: CSVYRGGPYNEQFF
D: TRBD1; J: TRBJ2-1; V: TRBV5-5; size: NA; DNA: TGTGCCAGCAGCCTCCGAGGACAGGACCCCTCCTACAATGAGCAGTTCTTC; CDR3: CASSLRGQDPSYNEQFF
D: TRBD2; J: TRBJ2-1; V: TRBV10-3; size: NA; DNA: TGTGCCATCAGAGTGGAGAGGACTAGCGGCAATGAGCAGTTCTTC; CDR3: CAIRVERTSGNEQFF
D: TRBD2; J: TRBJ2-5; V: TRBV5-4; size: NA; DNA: TGTGCCAGCAGATCTACTAGCGGGGTTGGAGAGACCCAGTACTTC; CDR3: CASRSTSGVGETQYF
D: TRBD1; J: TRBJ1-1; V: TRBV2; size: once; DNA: TGTGCCAGCAGCCGTGGGACAGGGGGATTTGAAGCTTTCTTT; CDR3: CASSRGTGGFEAFF
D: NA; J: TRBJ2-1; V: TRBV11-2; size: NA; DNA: TGTGCCAGCAGCTTACAGGGTTACAATGAGCAGTTCTTC; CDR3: CASSLQGYNEQFF
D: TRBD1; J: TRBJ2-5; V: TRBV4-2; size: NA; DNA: TGTGCCAGCAGCCAAGATAAAGGCAGGGGGAGGACCCAGTACTTC; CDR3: CASSQDKGRGRTQYF
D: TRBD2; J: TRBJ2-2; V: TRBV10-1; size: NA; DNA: TGCGCCAGCAGAGCGGGAGCAAACACCGGGGAGCTGTTTTTT; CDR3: CASRAGANTGELFF
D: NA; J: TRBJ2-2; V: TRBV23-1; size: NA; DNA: TGCGCCAGCAGTCAATCCAGGGCCCACACCGGGGAGCTGTTTTTT; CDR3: CASSQSRAHTGELFF
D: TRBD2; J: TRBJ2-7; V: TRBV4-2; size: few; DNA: TGTGCCAGCAGCCAAGAGTGGCTAGCGGGAGTTTCCTACGAGCAGTACTTC; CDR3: CASSQEWLAGVSYEQYF
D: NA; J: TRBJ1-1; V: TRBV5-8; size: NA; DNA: TGTGCCAGCAGCTTGGCCCAGTACGTTTTCGGGATGTTGGGCACTGAAGCTTTCTTT; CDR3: CASSLAQYVFGMLGTEAFF
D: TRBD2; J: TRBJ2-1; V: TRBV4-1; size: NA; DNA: TGCGCCAGCAGCCAACTAGCGGGAGTCCCCAATGAGCAGTTCTTC; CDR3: CASSQLAGVPNEQFF